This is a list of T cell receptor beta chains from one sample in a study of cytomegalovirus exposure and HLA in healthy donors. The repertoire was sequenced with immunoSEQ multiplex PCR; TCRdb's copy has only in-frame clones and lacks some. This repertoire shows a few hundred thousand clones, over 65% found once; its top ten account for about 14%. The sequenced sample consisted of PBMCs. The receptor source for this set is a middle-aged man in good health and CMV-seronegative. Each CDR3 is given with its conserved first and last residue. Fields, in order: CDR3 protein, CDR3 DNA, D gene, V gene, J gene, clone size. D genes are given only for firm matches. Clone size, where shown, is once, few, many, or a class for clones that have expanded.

CDR3 protein: CASSEAGAIGTQYF
CDR3 DNA: TGTGCCAGCAGTGAAGCAGGGGCCATAGGGACCCAGTACTTC
D gene: .
V gene: TRBV6-1
J gene: TRBJ2-5
clone size: .

CDR3 protein: CASNGRGNEKLFF
CDR3 DNA: TGTGCCAGCAATGGGAGGGGTAATGAAAAACTGTTTTTT
D gene: .
V gene: TRBV28
J gene: TRBJ1-4
clone size: .

CDR3 protein: CASSLERGTYNEQFF
CDR3 DNA: TGCGCCAGCAGCCTTGAGCGGGGAACCTACAATGAGCAGTTCTTC
D gene: TRBD2
V gene: TRBV5-1
J gene: TRBJ2-1
clone size: .

CDR3 protein: CASSLGQGLGSGANVLTF
CDR3 DNA: TGTGCCAGCAGCTTGGGACAGGGCCTTGGGTCTGGGGCCAACGTCCTGACTTTC
D gene: TRBD1
V gene: TRBV7-8
J gene: TRBJ2-6
clone size: .

CDR3 protein: CASSLADYPTDTQYF
CDR3 DNA: TGCGCCAGCAGCTTGGCGGACTACCCCACAGATACGCAGTATTTT
D gene: .
V gene: TRBV5-1
J gene: TRBJ2-3
clone size: .

CDR3 protein: CASSPSGFYNEQFF
CDR3 DNA: TGTGCCAGCAGCCCAAGCGGGTTCTACAATGAGCAGTTCTTC
D gene: .
V gene: TRBV7-6
J gene: TRBJ2-1
clone size: .

CDR3 protein: CASSVRVPTEAFF
CDR3 DNA: TGTGCCAGCAGTGTGCGGGTCCCCACTGAAGCTTTCTTT
D gene: .
V gene: TRBV6-1
J gene: TRBJ1-1
clone size: .

CDR3 protein: CASSLLGLAGAYEQYF
CDR3 DNA: TGTGCCAGCAGTTTATTGGGGCTAGCGGGAGCCTACGAGCAGTACTTC
D gene: TRBD2
V gene: TRBV28
J gene: TRBJ2-7
clone size: .

CDR3 protein: CASSPGQATEAFF
CDR3 DNA: TGTGCCAGCAGTCCAGGACAGGCCACTGAAGCTTTCTTT
D gene: TRBD1
V gene: TRBV7-2
J gene: TRBJ1-1
clone size: .

CDR3 protein: CASSFWTDTDTQYF
CDR3 DNA: TGTGCCAGTAGTTTTTGGACAGATACAGATACGCAGTATTTT
D gene: .
V gene: TRBV19
J gene: TRBJ2-3
clone size: .

CDR3 protein: CASSSGLARSYEQYF
CDR3 DNA: TGTGCCAGCAGTTCCGGACTAGCTAGATCCTACGAGCAGTACTTC
D gene: TRBD2
V gene: TRBV6-5
J gene: TRBJ2-7
clone size: .

CDR3 protein: CASSFRTSGGETQYF
CDR3 DNA: TGTGCCAGCAGCTTCCGGACTAGCGGGGGTGAGACCCAGTACTTC
D gene: TRBD2
V gene: TRBV7-2
J gene: TRBJ2-5
clone size: .

CDR3 protein: CSVSSGGNTGELFF
CDR3 DNA: TGCAGCGTTTCAAGCGGGGGGAACACCGGGGAGCTGTTTTTT
D gene: TRBD2
V gene: TRBV29-1
J gene: TRBJ2-2
clone size: few

CDR3 protein: CATSRATVGTGYEQYF
CDR3 DNA: TGTGCCACCAGCAGAGCCACGGTGGGTACGGGGTACGAGCAGTACTTC
D gene: .
V gene: TRBV15
J gene: TRBJ2-7
clone size: .

CDR3 protein: CASSHPGGGTEAFF
CDR3 DNA: TGTGCCAGCAGCCACCCCGGGGGAGGTACTGAAGCTTTCTTT
D gene: .
V gene: TRBV7-9
J gene: TRBJ1-1
clone size: .

CDR3 protein: CASSSNQETQYF
CDR3 DNA: TGTGCCAGTAGTTCCAATCAAGAGACCCAGTACTTC
D gene: .
V gene: TRBV19
J gene: TRBJ2-5
clone size: .

CDR3 protein: CASSPLGPGADTEAFF
CDR3 DNA: TGTGCCAGCTCACCACTCGGACCAGGGGCGGACACTGAAGCTTTCTTT
D gene: .
V gene: TRBV18
J gene: TRBJ1-1
clone size: .

CDR3 protein: CATRTDRAILNEQFF
CDR3 DNA: TGTGCCACCAGGACCGACAGGGCTATCCTCAATGAGCAGTTCTTC
D gene: TRBD1
V gene: TRBV15
J gene: TRBJ2-1
clone size: .

CDR3 protein: CASTIRPRLAGEANTGELFF
CDR3 DNA: TGTGCCAGTACTATCCGCCCCCGGCTAGCGGGGGAGGCGAACACCGGGGAGCTGTTTTTT
D gene: TRBD2
V gene: TRBV19
J gene: TRBJ2-2
clone size: .

CDR3 protein: CAISDRDRGLTEAFF
CDR3 DNA: TGTGCCATCAGTGACCGAGACAGGGGGCTAACTGAAGCTTTCTTT
D gene: TRBD1
V gene: TRBV10-3
J gene: TRBJ1-1
clone size: .

CDR3 protein: CATSRARSEQYF
CDR3 DNA: TGTGCCACCAGCAGAGCCCGGAGCGAGCAGTACTTC
D gene: .
V gene: TRBV15
J gene: TRBJ2-7
clone size: .

CDR3 protein: CASSVLAGAGTDTQYF
CDR3 DNA: TGTGCCAGCAGCGTTTTGGCGGGGGCCGGGACAGATACGCAGTATTTT
D gene: .
V gene: TRBV9
J gene: TRBJ2-3
clone size: .

CDR3 protein: CASSPPGFQETQYF
CDR3 DNA: TGTGCCAGCAGCCCTCCGGGATTCCAAGAGACCCAGTACTTC
D gene: .
V gene: TRBV9
J gene: TRBJ2-5
clone size: .

CDR3 protein: CASSNRDRGLNEQFF
CDR3 DNA: TGTGCCAGCAGCAACCGGGACAGGGGGCTGAATGAGCAGTTCTTC
D gene: TRBD1
V gene: TRBV7-9
J gene: TRBJ2-1
clone size: .

CDR3 protein: CASGLVQGLYGYTF
CDR3 DNA: TGTGCTAGTGGTTTGGTTCAGGGGCTCTATGGCTACACCTTC
D gene: .
V gene: TRBV12-5
J gene: TRBJ1-2
clone size: few

CDR3 protein: CASSSQRISYEQYF
CDR3 DNA: TGTGCCAGCAGCTCCCAGCGGATCTCCTACGAGCAGTACTTC
D gene: .
V gene: TRBV7-8
J gene: TRBJ2-7
clone size: .

CDR3 protein: CASRVLGAPEQYF
CDR3 DNA: TGTGCCAGCCGGGTCTTAGGAGCCCCCGAGCAGTACTTC
D gene: .
V gene: TRBV27
J gene: TRBJ2-7
clone size: .

CDR3 protein: CASSRQGQGDEKLFF
CDR3 DNA: TGCGCCAGCAGCCGACAAGGACAGGGTGATGAAAAACTGTTTTTT
D gene: TRBD1
V gene: TRBV4-1
J gene: TRBJ1-4
clone size: once

CDR3 protein: CASSLGQGGNEQFF
CDR3 DNA: TGCGCCAGCAGCCTGGGACAGGGTGGCAATGAGCAGTTCTTC
D gene: TRBD1
V gene: TRBV4-3
J gene: TRBJ2-1
clone size: .

CDR3 protein: CAIWGGSLNTEAFF
CDR3 DNA: TGTGCCATCTGGGGGGGCTCACTGAACACTGAAGCTTTCTTT
D gene: .
V gene: TRBV10-3
J gene: TRBJ1-1
clone size: once

CDR3 protein: CASSSRQITGELFF
CDR3 DNA: TGTGCCAGCAGCTCTAGACAGATCACCGGGGAGCTGTTTTTT
D gene: .
V gene: TRBV7-6
J gene: TRBJ2-2
clone size: .

CDR3 protein: CASSLVGPEDYGYTF
CDR3 DNA: TGTGCCAGCAGCTTAGTGGGGCCAGAAGACTATGGCTACACCTTC
D gene: .
V gene: TRBV7-2
J gene: TRBJ1-2
clone size: .

CDR3 protein: CASSVAGQGSGELFF
CDR3 DNA: TGTGCCAGCAGCGTGGCGGGACAGGGGTCCGGGGAGCTGTTTTTT
D gene: TRBD1
V gene: TRBV9
J gene: TRBJ2-2
clone size: .

CDR3 protein: CAWNLAGSSYNEQFF
CDR3 DNA: TGTGCCTGGAATTTAGCGGGTAGCTCCTACAATGAGCAGTTCTTC
D gene: TRBD2
V gene: TRBV30
J gene: TRBJ2-1
clone size: .

CDR3 protein: CAWRGTGVYEQYF
CDR3 DNA: TGTGCCTGGAGGGGGACGGGGGTCTACGAGCAGTACTTC
D gene: .
V gene: TRBV30
J gene: TRBJ2-7
clone size: .

CDR3 protein: CASSISSGGYYNEQFF
CDR3 DNA: TGTGCCAGTAGTATCTCTAGCGGGGGCTACTACAATGAGCAGTTCTTC
D gene: TRBD2
V gene: TRBV19
J gene: TRBJ2-1
clone size: .

CDR3 protein: CASSINRKNIQYF
CDR3 DNA: TGTGCCAGTAGTATTAACAGGAAAAACATTCAGTACTTC
D gene: .
V gene: TRBV19
J gene: TRBJ2-4
clone size: few

CDR3 protein: CASSPGTGGANEKLFF
CDR3 DNA: TGTGCCAGCAGTCCCGGGACAGGGGGGGCCAATGAAAAACTGTTTTTT
D gene: TRBD1
V gene: TRBV28
J gene: TRBJ1-4
clone size: .

CDR3 protein: CASSVEKRSGGNEQFF
CDR3 DNA: TGTGCCAGCAGCGTAGAGAAGCGGAGCGGGGGAAATGAGCAGTTCTTC
D gene: TRBD2
V gene: TRBV9
J gene: TRBJ2-1
clone size: .

CDR3 protein: CASSVGDRRDQPQHF
CDR3 DNA: TGTGCCAGCAGCGTAGGGGACAGGAGAGATCAGCCCCAGCATTTT
D gene: TRBD1
V gene: TRBV9
J gene: TRBJ1-5
clone size: .

CDR3 protein: CASSPGTVDTEAFF
CDR3 DNA: TGTGCCAGCAGTCCCGGGACAGTAGACACTGAAGCTTTCTTT
D gene: TRBD1
V gene: TRBV28
J gene: TRBJ1-1
clone size: .

CDR3 protein: CASSQVQNNEQFF
CDR3 DNA: TGCGCCAGCAGCCAAGTCCAGAACAATGAGCAGTTCTTC
D gene: .
V gene: TRBV4-1
J gene: TRBJ2-1
clone size: .

CDR3 protein: CASSVLGQGLSEQFF
CDR3 DNA: TGTGCCAGCAGCGTTCTGGGACAGGGGCTTAGTGAGCAGTTCTTC
D gene: TRBD1
V gene: TRBV9
J gene: TRBJ2-1
clone size: .

CDR3 protein: CASSLFQQGYEQYF
CDR3 DNA: TGTGCCAGCAGCTTATTCCAGCAGGGATACGAGCAGTACTTC
D gene: .
V gene: TRBV7-2
J gene: TRBJ2-7
clone size: .

CDR3 protein: CASSVASGRGSEQYF
CDR3 DNA: TGTGCCAGCAGCGTCGCAAGCGGGAGGGGAAGCGAGCAGTACTTC
D gene: TRBD2
V gene: TRBV9
J gene: TRBJ2-7
clone size: .

CDR3 protein: CASSLVASGIVGETQYF
CDR3 DNA: TGCGCCAGCAGCTTGGTCGCTAGCGGGATTGTGGGAGAGACCCAGTACTTC
D gene: TRBD2
V gene: TRBV5-1
J gene: TRBJ2-5
clone size: .

CDR3 protein: CASSQGTASSYNEQFF
CDR3 DNA: TGTGCCAGCAGCCAAGGGACTGCAAGCTCCTACAATGAGCAGTTCTTC
D gene: .
V gene: TRBV4-2
J gene: TRBJ2-1
clone size: .

CDR3 protein: CASSLDTKDTQYF
CDR3 DNA: TGCGCCAGCAGCTTGGACACGAAAGATACGCAGTATTTT
D gene: .
V gene: TRBV5-1
J gene: TRBJ2-3
clone size: .

CDR3 protein: CASSIGLNEETQYF
CDR3 DNA: TGTGCCAGCAGCATCGGACTAAACGAGGAGACCCAGTACTTC
D gene: .
V gene: TRBV9
J gene: TRBJ2-5
clone size: .

CDR3 protein: CASSLGSSGQFF
CDR3 DNA: TGTGCCAGCAGCCTAGGGTCGAGCGGACAGTTCTTC
D gene: .
V gene: TRBV7-6
J gene: TRBJ2-1
clone size: few

CDR3 protein: CASSQDRGFQPQHF
CDR3 DNA: TGTGCCAGCAGCCAGGACAGGGGATTTCAGCCCCAGCATTTT
D gene: TRBD1
V gene: TRBV5-4
J gene: TRBJ1-5
clone size: .

CDR3 protein: CAGSLGTGGQETQYF
CDR3 DNA: TGCGCCGGCAGCTTGGGGACAGGGGGACAAGAGACCCAGTACTTC
D gene: TRBD1
V gene: TRBV5-1
J gene: TRBJ2-5
clone size: .

CDR3 protein: CASRQTGLTSEAFF
CDR3 DNA: TGTGCCAGCAGGCAAACAGGGCTAACTTCTGAAGCTTTCTTT
D gene: .
V gene: TRBV6-4
J gene: TRBJ1-1
clone size: few

CDR3 protein: CASSLPPQLTGPLGGNEQFF
CDR3 DNA: TGTGCCAGCAGTTTACCTCCCCAACTTACAGGGCCCTTAGGAGGTAATGAGCAGTTCTTC
D gene: .
V gene: TRBV28
J gene: TRBJ2-1
clone size: .

CDR3 protein: CASQSGQGDADTQYF
CDR3 DNA: TGTGCCAGCCAGAGTGGCCAGGGGGACGCAGATACGCAGTATTTT
D gene: TRBD1
V gene: TRBV6-1
J gene: TRBJ2-3
clone size: .